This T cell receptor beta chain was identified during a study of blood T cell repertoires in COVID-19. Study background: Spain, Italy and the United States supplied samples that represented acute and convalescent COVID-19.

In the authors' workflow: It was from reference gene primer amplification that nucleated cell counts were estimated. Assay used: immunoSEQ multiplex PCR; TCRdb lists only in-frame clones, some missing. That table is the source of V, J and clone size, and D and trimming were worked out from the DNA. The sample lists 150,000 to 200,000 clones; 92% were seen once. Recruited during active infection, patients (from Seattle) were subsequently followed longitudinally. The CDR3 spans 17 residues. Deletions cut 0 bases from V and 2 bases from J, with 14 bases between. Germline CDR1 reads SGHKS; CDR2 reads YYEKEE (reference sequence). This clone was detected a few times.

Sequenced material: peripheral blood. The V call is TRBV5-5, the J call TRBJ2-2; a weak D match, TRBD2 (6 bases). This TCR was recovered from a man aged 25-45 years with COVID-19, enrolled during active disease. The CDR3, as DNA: TGTGCCAGCAGCTTGGCGACGATGCGGGGAAACACCGGGGAGCTGTTTTTT. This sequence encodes CASSLATMRGNTGELFF.